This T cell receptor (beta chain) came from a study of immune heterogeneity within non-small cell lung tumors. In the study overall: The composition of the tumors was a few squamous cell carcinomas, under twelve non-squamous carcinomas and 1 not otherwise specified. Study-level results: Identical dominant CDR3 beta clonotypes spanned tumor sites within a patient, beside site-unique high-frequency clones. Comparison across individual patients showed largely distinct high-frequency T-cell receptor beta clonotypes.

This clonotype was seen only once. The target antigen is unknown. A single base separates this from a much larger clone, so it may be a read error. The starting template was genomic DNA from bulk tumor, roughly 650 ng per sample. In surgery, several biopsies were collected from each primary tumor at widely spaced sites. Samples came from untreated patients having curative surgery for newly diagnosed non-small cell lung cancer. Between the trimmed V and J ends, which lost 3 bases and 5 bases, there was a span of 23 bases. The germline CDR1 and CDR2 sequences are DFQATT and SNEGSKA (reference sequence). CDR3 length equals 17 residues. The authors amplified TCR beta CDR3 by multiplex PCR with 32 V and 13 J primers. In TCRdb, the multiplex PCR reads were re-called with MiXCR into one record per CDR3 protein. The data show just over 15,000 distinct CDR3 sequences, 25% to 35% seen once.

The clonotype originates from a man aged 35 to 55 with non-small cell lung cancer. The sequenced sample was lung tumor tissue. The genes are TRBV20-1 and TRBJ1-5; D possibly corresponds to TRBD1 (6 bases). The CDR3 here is CSARTANGQGRDQPQHF. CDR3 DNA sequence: TGCAGTGCTAGGACAGCCAATGGGCAGGGGAGGGATCAGCCCCAGCATTTT.